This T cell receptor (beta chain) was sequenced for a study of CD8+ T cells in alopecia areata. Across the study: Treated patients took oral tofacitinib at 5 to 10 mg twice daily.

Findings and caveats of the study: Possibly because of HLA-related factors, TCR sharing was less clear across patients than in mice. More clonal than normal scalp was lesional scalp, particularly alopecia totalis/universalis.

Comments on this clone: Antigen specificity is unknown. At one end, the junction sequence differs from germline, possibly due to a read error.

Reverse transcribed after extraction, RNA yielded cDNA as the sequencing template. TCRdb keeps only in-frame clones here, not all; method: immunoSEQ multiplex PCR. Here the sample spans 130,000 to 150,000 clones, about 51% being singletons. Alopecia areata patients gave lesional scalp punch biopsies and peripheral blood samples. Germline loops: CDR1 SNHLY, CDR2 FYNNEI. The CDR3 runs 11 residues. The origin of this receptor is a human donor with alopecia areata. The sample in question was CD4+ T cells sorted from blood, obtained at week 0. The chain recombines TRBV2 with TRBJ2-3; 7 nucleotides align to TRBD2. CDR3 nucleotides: TGTGCCAGCAGTGAAGCGGCAGGGAGGGCTTTT. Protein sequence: CASSEAAGRAF.